A selection of T cell receptor beta chains follows, all from one sample in a study of cytomegalovirus exposure and HLA in healthy donors. Using immunoSEQ multiplex PCR, the repertoire was profiled, and TCRdb retains in-frame clones only, with some absent. In the table there are about 60,000 clones, around three quarters of which are singletons. The sample comprised PBMCs. The receptor set was obtained from a woman in her thirties in good health and CMV-seronegative. The CDR3 runs from the conserved cysteine through the conserved F or W. A D gene is named only where the DNA matches it firmly. Clone size, where shown, is once, few, many, or a class for clones that have expanded.

V gene: TRBV30
J gene: TRBJ1-2
clone size: NA
D gene: TRBD1
CDR3 DNA: TGTGCCTGGAGTGAACAGGGGTCGCGGGGCTACACCTTC
CDR3 protein: CAWSEQGSRGYTF

V gene: TRBV6-4
J gene: TRBJ2-2
clone size: NA
D gene: NA
CDR3 DNA: TGTGCCAGCCGAAGGGAGGCCGGGGAGCTGTTTTTT
CDR3 protein: CASRREAGELFF

V gene: TRBV11-3
J gene: TRBJ2-1
clone size: NA
D gene: TRBD2
CDR3 DNA: TGTGCCAGCAGCTCCGGACTAGCGGGGGGGCTAAGGAATGAGCAGTTCTTC
CDR3 protein: CASSSGLAGGLRNEQFF

V gene: TRBV6-5
J gene: TRBJ1-1
clone size: NA
D gene: NA
CDR3 DNA: TGTGCCAGCAGTTACTCTTCGGGACAGAACACTGAAGCTTTCTTT
CDR3 protein: CASSYSSGQNTEAFF

V gene: TRBV10-1
J gene: TRBJ2-1
clone size: NA
D gene: TRBD2
CDR3 DNA: TGCGCCAGCAGCACCACTAGCGGGGGGGTCTCCTCCTACAATGAGCAGTTCTTC
CDR3 protein: CASSTTSGGVSSYNEQFF

V gene: TRBV18
J gene: TRBJ1-2
clone size: few
D gene: NA
CDR3 DNA: TGTGCCAGCTCACCGAGGCAGAACTCTAACTATGGCTACACCTTC
CDR3 protein: CASSPRQNSNYGYTF

V gene: TRBV10-3
J gene: TRBJ1-1
clone size: NA
D gene: NA
CDR3 DNA: TGTGCCATCAGTGGGGAAAGCGGATCTTTGAACACTGAAGCTTTCTTT
CDR3 protein: CAISGESGSLNTEAFF

V gene: TRBV6-5
J gene: TRBJ1-2
clone size: once
D gene: NA
CDR3 DNA: TGTGCCAGCAGTTCCCCCGACCAGGGCGTCTATGGCTACACCTTC
CDR3 protein: CASSSPDQGVYGYTF

V gene: TRBV2
J gene: TRBJ1-2
clone size: NA
D gene: TRBD1
CDR3 DNA: TGTGCCAGCAGTGAAAGGTGGACAGGGATAGGCTACACCTTC
CDR3 protein: CASSERWTGIGYTF

V gene: TRBV7-8
J gene: TRBJ1-3
clone size: NA
D gene: TRBD1
CDR3 DNA: TGTGCCAGCAGCACACAGGGGACCTCTGGAAACACCATATATTTT
CDR3 protein: CASSTQGTSGNTIYF

V gene: TRBV29-1
J gene: TRBJ1-2
clone size: NA
D gene: NA
CDR3 DNA: TGCAGCGTTGTTACTAACTATGGCTACACCTTC
CDR3 protein: CSVVTNYGYTF

V gene: TRBV20-1
J gene: TRBJ1-2
clone size: NA
D gene: NA
CDR3 DNA: TGCAGTGCTAGTAGCTATGGCTACACCTTC
CDR3 protein: CSASSYGYTF

V gene: TRBV5-8
J gene: TRBJ1-1
clone size: once
D gene: TRBD1
CDR3 DNA: TGTGCCAGCAGCTTAAGGTCCACAGGGGAGGACACTGAAGCTTTCTTT
CDR3 protein: CASSLRSTGEDTEAFF

V gene: TRBV30
J gene: TRBJ2-7
clone size: NA
D gene: NA
CDR3 DNA: TGTGCCTGGACGGAGGAGGGCTACGAGCAGTACTTC
CDR3 protein: CAWTEEGYEQYF

V gene: TRBV7-9
J gene: TRBJ2-5
clone size: once
D gene: TRBD2
CDR3 DNA: TGTGCCAGCAGCTTCGGACTAGCGGAAATGTACCAAGAGACCCAGTACTTC
CDR3 protein: CASSFGLAEMYQETQYF

V gene: TRBV4-3
J gene: TRBJ2-2
clone size: NA
D gene: TRBD2
CDR3 DNA: TGCGCCAGCAGCCAAGGAGCGCTAGCGGGAAGCCGAGAGACCGGGGAGCTGTTTTTT
CDR3 protein: CASSQGALAGSRETGELFF

V gene: TRBV4-1
J gene: TRBJ2-2
clone size: NA
D gene: NA
CDR3 DNA: TGCGCCAGCAGCCAATATCCTCTGGTGTTCGGGGTCGTCACCGGGGAGCTGTTTTTT
CDR3 protein: CASSQYPLVFGVVTGELFF

V gene: TRBV30
J gene: TRBJ2-7
clone size: NA
D gene: TRBD2
CDR3 DNA: TGTGCCTGGAGACTAGCGGGGGCCCCGGGGGAGCAGTACTTC
CDR3 protein: CAWRLAGAPGEQYF

V gene: TRBV10-2
J gene: TRBJ1-2
clone size: NA
D gene: NA
CDR3 DNA: TGCGCCAGCAGTGAGAGCGTGACCTATGGCTACACCTTC
CDR3 protein: CASSESVTYGYTF

V gene: TRBV9
J gene: TRBJ1-2
clone size: NA
D gene: TRBD1
CDR3 DNA: TGTGCCAGCAGCCCGGACAGGCCTGATCTCTATGGCTACACCTTC
CDR3 protein: CASSPDRPDLYGYTF

V gene: TRBV4-3
J gene: TRBJ2-3
clone size: NA
D gene: TRBD2
CDR3 DNA: TGCGCCAGCAGCCAAGAGTACGGACTAGCGGCAGATACGCAGTATTTT
CDR3 protein: CASSQEYGLAADTQYF

V gene: TRBV10-3
J gene: TRBJ2-7
clone size: NA
D gene: NA
CDR3 DNA: TGTGCTATAGGGCAGGGGTTAAACCACGAGCAGTACTTC
CDR3 protein: CAIGQGLNHEQYF

V gene: TRBV29-1
J gene: TRBJ1-3
clone size: NA
D gene: TRBD1
CDR3 DNA: TGCAGCGTCGGGACAGGGGGCGGTGGAAACACCATATATTTT
CDR3 protein: CSVGTGGGGNTIYF

V gene: TRBV7-9
J gene: TRBJ1-1
clone size: NA
D gene: TRBD1
CDR3 DNA: TGTGCCAGCAGCTTTACAGGGGGTAGGAGTGAAGCTTTCTTT
CDR3 protein: CASSFTGGRSEAFF

V gene: TRBV2
J gene: TRBJ1-1
clone size: NA
D gene: TRBD1
CDR3 DNA: TGTGCCAGCAGTGAATCCGGGACAGTGAACACTGAAGCTTTCTTT
CDR3 protein: CASSESGTVNTEAFF

V gene: TRBV9
J gene: TRBJ2-5
clone size: NA
D gene: NA
CDR3 DNA: TGTGCCAGCAGCGTATGGGTGGACAAGGGAGAGACCCAGTACTTC
CDR3 protein: CASSVWVDKGETQYF

V gene: TRBV7-9
J gene: TRBJ1-4
clone size: few
D gene: NA
CDR3 DNA: TGTGCCAGCAGGAGCAGGACAAATGAAAAACTGTTTTTT
CDR3 protein: CASRSRTNEKLFF

V gene: TRBV6-5
J gene: TRBJ1-6
clone size: NA
D gene: NA
CDR3 DNA: TGTGCCAGCAGTTACACAATTAATTCACCCCTCCACTTT
CDR3 protein: CASSYTINSPLHF

V gene: TRBV6-1
J gene: TRBJ2-7
clone size: NA
D gene: NA
CDR3 DNA: TGTGCCAGCAGTGAGTCAGGGGATACCTACGAGCAGTACTTC
CDR3 protein: CASSESGDTYEQYF

V gene: TRBV28
J gene: TRBJ1-2
clone size: NA
D gene: NA
CDR3 DNA: TGTGCCAGCAGTCAATGGACCGGGGATGGCTACACCTTC
CDR3 protein: CASSQWTGDGYTF

V gene: TRBV11-2
J gene: TRBJ2-2
clone size: few
D gene: TRBD2
CDR3 DNA: TGTGCCAGCAGCTTTGGGACTAGCGGGAGTCGGGAGCTGTTTTTT
CDR3 protein: CASSFGTSGSRELFF

V gene: TRBV25-1
J gene: TRBJ2-2
clone size: NA
D gene: NA
CDR3 DNA: TGTGCCAGCAGTCCCGTTAGCGGTAACACCGGGGAGCTGTTTTTT
CDR3 protein: CASSPVSGNTGELFF

V gene: TRBV20-1
J gene: TRBJ2-7
clone size: NA
D gene: NA
CDR3 DNA: TGCAGTCTACCGGACAACAGCGAGCAGTACTTC
CDR3 protein: CSLPDNSEQYF

V gene: TRBV5-6
J gene: TRBJ1-1
clone size: few
D gene: TRBD1
CDR3 DNA: TGTGCCAGCAGCCGGGGGACAGGGGGCACTGAAGCTTTCTTT
CDR3 protein: CASSRGTGGTEAFF

V gene: TRBV4-1
J gene: TRBJ1-1
clone size: NA
D gene: NA
CDR3 DNA: TGCGCCAGCAGCCGAGGCGGTATACTGAACACTGAAGCTTTCTTT
CDR3 protein: CASSRGGILNTEAFF

V gene: TRBV9
J gene: TRBJ2-1
clone size: NA
D gene: TRBD2
CDR3 DNA: TGTGCCAGCAGCGTAGGCGGGAGGGCCCGGGATGAGCAGTTCTTC
CDR3 protein: CASSVGGRARDEQFF

V gene: TRBV2
J gene: TRBJ1-1
clone size: NA
D gene: NA
CDR3 DNA: TGTGCCAGCAGTGAAGTGGCAGGGCCGAGAATGAACACTGAAGCTTTCTTT
CDR3 protein: CASSEVAGPRMNTEAFF

V gene: TRBV6-5
J gene: TRBJ2-1
clone size: NA
D gene: TRBD1
CDR3 DNA: TGTGCCAGCGGACAGGGTTCCTACAATGAGCAGTTCTTC
CDR3 protein: CASGQGSYNEQFF

V gene: TRBV30
J gene: TRBJ2-7
clone size: NA
D gene: NA
CDR3 DNA: TGTGCCTGGAGTGCGACAGCTTCCCAGTACTTC
CDR3 protein: CAWSATASQYF

V gene: TRBV6-5
J gene: TRBJ1-1
clone size: NA
D gene: NA
CDR3 DNA: TGTGCCAGCAGTTACGGGAGGGAACCTGAAGCTTTCTTT
CDR3 protein: CASSYGREPEAFF

V gene: TRBV7-8
J gene: TRBJ2-5
clone size: NA
D gene: TRBD1
CDR3 DNA: TGTGCCAGCAGCTCCCAGCCCGGGACAGGGTTGGTGAGGGAGACCCAGTACTTC
CDR3 protein: CASSSQPGTGLVRETQYF

V gene: TRBV9
J gene: TRBJ1-2
clone size: NA
D gene: NA
CDR3 DNA: TGTGCCAGCAGCGTCCAGGCTCGCTATGGCTACACCTTC
CDR3 protein: CASSVQARYGYTF

V gene: TRBV10-2
J gene: TRBJ2-6
clone size: few
D gene: TRBD2
CDR3 DNA: TGCGCCAGCAGTCCGGGGGGAGGGTCTGGGGCCAACGTCCTGACTTTC
CDR3 protein: CASSPGGGSGANVLTF

V gene: TRBV4-1
J gene: TRBJ2-1
clone size: NA
D gene: TRBD1
CDR3 DNA: TGCGCCAGCAGCCCGGGACAGGGGGATGAGCAGTTCTTC
CDR3 protein: CASSPGQGDEQFF

V gene: TRBV4-1
J gene: TRBJ2-7
clone size: NA
D gene: NA
CDR3 DNA: TGCGCCAGCAGCTCGCAGGGGTCCTACGAGCAGTACTTC
CDR3 protein: CASSSQGSYEQYF

V gene: TRBV6-5
J gene: TRBJ2-1
clone size: NA
D gene: NA
CDR3 DNA: TGTGCCAGCAGGCGCGGGCAGAGCGCTTTCAATGAGCAGTTCTTC
CDR3 protein: CASRRGQSAFNEQFF

V gene: TRBV19
J gene: TRBJ1-1
clone size: NA
D gene: NA
CDR3 DNA: TGTGCCAGTAGTATCCCAGGGAACGGAGCTTTCTTT
CDR3 protein: CASSIPGNGAFF

V gene: TRBV7-9
J gene: TRBJ2-5
clone size: NA
D gene: TRBD1
CDR3 DNA: TGTGCCAGCAGCTCAGGGGGACAGCGAGAGACCCAGTACTTC
CDR3 protein: CASSSGGQRETQYF

V gene: TRBV5-1
J gene: TRBJ1-2
clone size: NA
D gene: NA
CDR3 DNA: TGCGCCAGCAGCTTGGGTGTAGACTCCTATGGCTACACCTTC
CDR3 protein: CASSLGVDSYGYTF

V gene: TRBV30
J gene: TRBJ2-1
clone size: NA
D gene: NA
CDR3 DNA: TGTGCCTGGTCTCGGGGGAGCTCCTACAATGAGCAGTTCTTC
CDR3 protein: CAWSRGSSYNEQFF

V gene: TRBV6-9
J gene: TRBJ2-7
clone size: NA
D gene: TRBD2
CDR3 DNA: TGTGCCAGCCCGGCCCCACTAGCGGGGGGTAAATCCTACGAGCAGTACTTC
CDR3 protein: CASPAPLAGGKSYEQYF

V gene: TRBV14
J gene: TRBJ1-1
clone size: NA
D gene: NA
CDR3 DNA: TGTGCCAGCAGCCAAGATCGACCGGGTTTGGGCACTGAAGCTTTCTTT
CDR3 protein: CASSQDRPGLGTEAFF

V gene: TRBV30
J gene: TRBJ1-1
clone size: NA
D gene: TRBD1
CDR3 DNA: TGTGCCTGGAGTTTGGACAGGGCGAGAGAAGCCTTCTTT
CDR3 protein: CAWSLDRAREAFF

V gene: TRBV7-9
J gene: TRBJ2-7
clone size: NA
D gene: NA
CDR3 DNA: TGTGCCAGCAGCTTAGCTCAGGCAAGCCACGAGCAGTACTTC
CDR3 protein: CASSLAQASHEQYF

V gene: TRBV7-8
J gene: TRBJ1-1
clone size: NA
D gene: TRBD1
CDR3 DNA: TGTGCCAGCAGCTTATGGGACAGCAACACTGAAGCTTTCTTT
CDR3 protein: CASSLWDSNTEAFF

V gene: TRBV4-1
J gene: TRBJ1-4
clone size: NA
D gene: NA
CDR3 DNA: TGCGCCAGCAGCCAAGAGATGGCTGAAAAACTGTTTTTT
CDR3 protein: CASSQEMAEKLFF

V gene: TRBV7-6
J gene: TRBJ2-1
clone size: NA
D gene: TRBD2
CDR3 DNA: TGTGCCAGCAGCTACCGAGCGGGAGTTAATGAGCAGTTCTTC
CDR3 protein: CASSYRAGVNEQFF

V gene: TRBV28
J gene: TRBJ1-4
clone size: once
D gene: TRBD1
CDR3 DNA: TGTGCCAGCACCACAGTCGGACAGGGGGATGAAAAACTGTTTTTT
CDR3 protein: CASTTVGQGDEKLFF

V gene: TRBV29-1
J gene: TRBJ1-1
clone size: NA
D gene: NA
CDR3 DNA: TGCAGCGTTCTCAAATTGACAGCTGAGAACACTGAAGCTTTCTTT
CDR3 protein: CSVLKLTAENTEAFF

V gene: TRBV10-1
J gene: TRBJ1-5
clone size: NA
D gene: TRBD1
CDR3 DNA: TGCGCCAGCAGTGAGCCCCACAGGGGTGAAGGGCCCCAGCATTTT
CDR3 protein: CASSEPHRGEGPQHF